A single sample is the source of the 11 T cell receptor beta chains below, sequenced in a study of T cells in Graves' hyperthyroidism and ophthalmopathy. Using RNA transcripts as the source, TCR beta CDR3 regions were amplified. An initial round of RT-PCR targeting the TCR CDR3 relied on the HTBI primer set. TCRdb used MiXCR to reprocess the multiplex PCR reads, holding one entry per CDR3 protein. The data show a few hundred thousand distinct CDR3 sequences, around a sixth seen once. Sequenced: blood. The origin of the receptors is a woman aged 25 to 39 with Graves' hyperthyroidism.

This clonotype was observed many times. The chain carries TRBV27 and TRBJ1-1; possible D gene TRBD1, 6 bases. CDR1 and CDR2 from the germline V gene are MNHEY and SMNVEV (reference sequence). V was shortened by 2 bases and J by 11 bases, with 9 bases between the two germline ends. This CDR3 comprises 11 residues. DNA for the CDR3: TGTGCCAGCAGTTTAGGGGGGGCTGCTTTCTTT. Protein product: CASSLGGAAFF.

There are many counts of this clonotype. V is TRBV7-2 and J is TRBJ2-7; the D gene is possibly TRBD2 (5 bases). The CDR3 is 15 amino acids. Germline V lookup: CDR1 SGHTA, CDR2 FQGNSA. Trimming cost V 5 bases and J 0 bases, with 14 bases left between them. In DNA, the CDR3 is TGTGCCAGCAGCCTCTCGGCGGGCCCCTCCTACGAGCAGTACTTC. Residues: CASSLSAGPSYEQYF.

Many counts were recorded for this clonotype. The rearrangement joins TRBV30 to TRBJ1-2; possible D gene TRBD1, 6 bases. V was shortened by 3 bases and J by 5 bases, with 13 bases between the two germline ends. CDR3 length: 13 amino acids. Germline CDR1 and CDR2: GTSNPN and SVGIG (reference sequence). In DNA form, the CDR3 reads TGTGCCTGGAGCCTGCACAGGGCTTATGGCTACACCTTC. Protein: CAWSLHRAYGYTF.

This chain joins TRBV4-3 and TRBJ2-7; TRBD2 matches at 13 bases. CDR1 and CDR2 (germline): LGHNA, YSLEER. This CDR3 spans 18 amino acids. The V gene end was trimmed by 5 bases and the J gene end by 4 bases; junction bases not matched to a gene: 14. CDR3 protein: CASSEGLAGVLPSYEQYF. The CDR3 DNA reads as TGCGCCAGCAGCGAAGGACTAGCGGGAGTTCTTCCGTCGTACGAGCAGTACTTC.

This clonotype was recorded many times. The CDR3 DNA is TGTGCCTGGAGCTATTTACTAGCGGGATACAATGAGCAGTTCTTC. It yields the protein CAWSYLLAGYNEQFF. The chain links TRBV30 to TRBJ2-1; TRBD2 agrees at 10 bases. This CDR3 comprises 15 residues. V shed 3 bases, J shed 4 bases, and the junction held 6 bases outside the gene matches. The germline V gene has CDR1 GTSNPN and CDR2 SVGIG (reference sequence).

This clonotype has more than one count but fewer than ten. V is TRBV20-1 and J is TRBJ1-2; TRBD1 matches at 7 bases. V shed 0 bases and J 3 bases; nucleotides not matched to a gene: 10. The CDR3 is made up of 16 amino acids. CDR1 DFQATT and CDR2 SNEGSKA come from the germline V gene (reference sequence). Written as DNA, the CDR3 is TGCAGTGCTAGAGATCCTACAGGGGTTGAGTACTATGGCTACACCTTC. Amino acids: CSARDPTGVEYYGYTF.

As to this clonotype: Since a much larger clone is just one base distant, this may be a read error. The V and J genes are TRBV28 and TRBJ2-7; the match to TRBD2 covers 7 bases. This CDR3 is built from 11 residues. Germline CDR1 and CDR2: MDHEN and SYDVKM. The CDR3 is CASSRGGEPYF. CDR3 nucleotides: TGTGCCAGCAGCCGGGGAGGGGAGCCGTACTTC.

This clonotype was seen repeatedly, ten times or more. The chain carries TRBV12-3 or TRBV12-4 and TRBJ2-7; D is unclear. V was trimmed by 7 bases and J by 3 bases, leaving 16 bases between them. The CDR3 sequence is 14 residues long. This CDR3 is CASTPQAGYYEQYF. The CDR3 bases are TGTGCCAGCACCCCCCAGGCAGGTTACTACGAGCAGTACTTC.

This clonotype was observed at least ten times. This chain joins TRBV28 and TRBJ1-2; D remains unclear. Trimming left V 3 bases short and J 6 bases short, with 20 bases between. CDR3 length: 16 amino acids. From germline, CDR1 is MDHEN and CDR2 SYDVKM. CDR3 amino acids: CASSFPSVPERDGYTF. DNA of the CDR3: TGTGCCAGCAGTTTCCCCAGCGTCCCAGAAAGGGATGGCTACACCTTC.

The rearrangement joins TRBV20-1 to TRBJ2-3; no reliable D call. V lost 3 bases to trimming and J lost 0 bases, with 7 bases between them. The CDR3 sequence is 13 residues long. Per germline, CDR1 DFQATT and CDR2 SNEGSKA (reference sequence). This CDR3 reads CSASVTSTDTQYF. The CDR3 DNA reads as TGCAGTGCTAGTGTGACTAGCACAGATACGCAGTATTTT.

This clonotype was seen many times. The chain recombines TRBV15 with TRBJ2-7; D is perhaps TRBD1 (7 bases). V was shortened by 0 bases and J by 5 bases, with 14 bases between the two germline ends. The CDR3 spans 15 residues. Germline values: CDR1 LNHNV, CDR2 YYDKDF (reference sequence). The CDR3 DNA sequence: TGTGCCACCAGCAGAGATCTCGGAGGGGGCAACGAGCAGTACTTC. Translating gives CATSRDLGGGNEQYF.